These T cell receptor beta chains were read from a single sample in a study of T cell responses to AZD1222 COVID-19 vaccine. Some clones are missing from TCRdb's copy, which holds only in-frame ones; the method was immunoSEQ multiplex PCR. Of 57,000 or so clones listed, roughly 85% are singletons. The sequencing used peripheral blood, collected on day 0 of MenACWY control vaccination. The receptors stem from an adult in good health. Each CDR3 is given with its conserved first and last residue. The order of the fields is clone size, D gene, J gene, V gene, CDR3 DNA, CDR3 protein. D genes are given only for firm matches. The size of a clone is reported for some rows only, either as once, few or many, or as a class for expanded clones.

size: NA; D: NA; J: TRBJ1-5; V: TRBV6-5; DNA: TGTGCCAGCAGCCCCGACAGAGGGAATCAGCCCCAGCATTTT; CDR3: CASSPDRGNQPQHF
size: NA; D: NA; J: TRBJ2-3; V: TRBV29-1; DNA: TGCAGCGTTGAGGGAGGACCCGCGTCGGATACGCAGTATTTT; CDR3: CSVEGGPASDTQYF
size: NA; D: TRBD1; J: TRBJ2-1; V: TRBV28; DNA: TGTGCCAGCAGGCCTCAGGACAGGCGCAATGAGCAGTTCTTC; CDR3: CASRPQDRRNEQFF
size: NA; D: NA; J: TRBJ2-7; V: TRBV20-1; DNA: TGCAGTGCGCAGGGTTACGAGCAGTACTTC; CDR3: CSAQGYEQYF
size: once; D: NA; J: TRBJ2-6; V: TRBV21-1; DNA: TGTGCCAGCAGCGAGGGGGTCTCTGGGGCCAACGTCCTGACTTTC; CDR3: CASSEGVSGANVLTF
size: NA; D: TRBD2; J: TRBJ2-3; V: TRBV7-9; DNA: TGTGCCAGCAGCCTGACTAGCGTCACAGATACGCAGTATTTT; CDR3: CASSLTSVTDTQYF
size: NA; D: NA; J: TRBJ2-4; V: TRBV7-8; DNA: TGTGCCAGCAGCCTACTGGGGGTCAAAAACATTCAGTACTTC; CDR3: CASSLLGVKNIQYF
size: NA; D: TRBD1; J: TRBJ2-7; V: TRBV5-6; DNA: TGTGCCAGCAGCTTGGACACCGGGACAGCTAACTACGAGCAGTACTTC; CDR3: CASSLDTGTANYEQYF
size: NA; D: TRBD1; J: TRBJ1-2; V: TRBV28; DNA: TGTGCCAGCAGTTTACGTGTCACAGGGGAGGGTGGTGGCTACACCTTC; CDR3: CASSLRVTGEGGGYTF
size: NA; D: TRBD2; J: TRBJ2-3; V: TRBV7-2; DNA: TGTGCCAGCACCCATAGCGGGAGGGCCCCGTATACGCAGTATTTT; CDR3: CASTHSGRAPYTQYF
size: NA; D: TRBD1; J: TRBJ1-5; V: TRBV15; DNA: TGTGCCACCAGCGGAGGGACAGGTCATCAGCCCCAGCATTTT; CDR3: CATSGGTGHQPQHF
size: once; D: NA; J: TRBJ2-2; V: TRBV4-3; DNA: TGCGCCAGCAGCCAATCATCGAGGGCCAGGGCCGGGGAGCTGTTTTTT; CDR3: CASSQSSRARAGELFF
size: NA; D: TRBD1; J: TRBJ2-1; V: TRBV3-1/TRBV3-2; DNA: TGTGCCAGCAGCCAGTCGGGACAGCCCCTCTTC; CDR3: CASSQSGQPLF
size: NA; D: NA; J: TRBJ1-1; V: TRBV20-1; DNA: TGCAGTGCTAGTAAGGGGCTGAACACTGAAGCTTTCTTT; CDR3: CSASKGLNTEAFF
size: NA; D: TRBD1; J: TRBJ1-2; V: TRBV10-3; DNA: TGTGCCACCGGTGCGGGACAGGGTTTGGGAACTAACTATGGCTACACCTTC; CDR3: CATGAGQGLGTNYGYTF